One and the same sample provided the 8 T cell receptor beta chains below, sequenced in a study of T-cell memory formation after mild COVID-19. TCRdb processed the 5' RACE reads anew with MiXCR; each CDR3 protein has one entry. Of fewer than 75,000 distinct CDR3 sequences in the sample, 12% were seen once. Specimen: PBMCs or a T cell subset sorted from them (not recorded which). The receptor set was obtained from a man aged 18 to 29 who had mild COVID-19 (a few samples of this study predate the infection). Cell type and time point are not known.

The chain is built from TRBV7-2 and TRBJ1-1, with D maybe TRBD1 (5 bases). Trimming cost V 6 bases and J 4 bases, with 15 bases left between them. Germline CDR1 SGHTA, CDR2 FQGNSA. This CDR3 comprises 14 residues. CDR3 protein: CASRRTGWSTEAFF. CDR3 DNA: TGTGCCAGCAGACGAACAGGTTGGAGCACTGAAGCTTTCTTT.

This clonotype was detected ten times or more. The chain carries TRBV5-1 and TRBJ2-3; 10 bases align to TRBD2. The CDR3 runs to 18 residues. V lost 4 bases to trimming and J lost 2 bases; unmatched junction nucleotides: 13. The germline V gene encodes CDR1 SGHRS and CDR2 YFSETQ. CDR3 in amino acids: CASSGVGLAGAFTDTQYF. The CDR3 DNA reads TGCGCCAGCAGCGGCGTAGGGCTAGCGGGGGCCTTCACAGATACGCAGTATTTT.

The chain has TRBV6-5 and TRBJ2-2; D call uncertain. Looked up from germline, CDR1 is MNHEY and CDR2 is SVGAGI. The CDR3 is 11 residues long. Trimming stripped 4 bases from V and 6 bases from J, with 3 bases between. The CDR3 region has the DNA TGTGCCAGCAGTTTCTCCGGGGAGCTGTTTTTT. Its protein is CASSFSGELFF.

The chain carries TRBV12-3 or TRBV12-4 and TRBJ2-3; TRBD2 agrees at 8 bases. The CDR3 extends over 16 amino acids. Losses at the gene ends were 1 base for V and 5 bases for J; bases not matched to a gene: 8. CDR3 sequence: CASSLVLAVYLDTQYF. CDR3 sequence (DNA): TGTGCCAGCAGTTTAGTACTAGCGGTTTATTTAGATACGCAGTATTTT.

There are a few counts of this clonotype. This rearrangement joins TRBV5-6 to TRBJ2-3; D not resolved. Trimming stripped 0 bases from V and 0 bases from J, with 2 bases between. The CDR3 runs to 13 residues. Germline CDR1 is SGHDT and CDR2 is YYEEEE. The CDR3 DNA reads TGTGCCAGCAGCTTGGACAGCACAGATACGCAGTATTTT. Translation gives CASSLDSTDTQYF. Full variable domain (missing parts from reference TRBV5-6 and TRBJ2-3): DAGVTQSPTHLIKTRGQQVTLRCSPKSGHDTVSWYQQALGQGPQFIFQYYEEEERQRGNFPDRFSGHQFPNYSSELNVNALLLGDSALYLCASSLDSTDTQYFGPGTRLTVL.

This clonotype was detected a few times. The rearrangement joins TRBV7-2 to TRBJ2-7; possibly TRBD1 for D (6 bases). Germline assignment: CDR1 SGHTA and CDR2 FQGNSA. Trimming removed 5 bases at V and 4 bases at J, with 24 bases between. The CDR3 loop spans 17 amino acids. The CDR3 spells CASSIPRGLPGQYEQYV. In nucleotides, the CDR3 is TGTGCCAGCAGCATTCCCAGGGGTCTGCCGGGGCAGTACGAGCAGTACGTC.

The chain combines TRBV5-1 with TRBJ2-5, with 8 bases fitting TRBD1. The length of the CDR3 is 14 residues. Germline CDR1 SGHRS, CDR2 YFSETQ. Germline trimming cut 6 bases from V and 5 bases from J; bases unmatched to any gene: 9. The CDR3 DNA sequence: TGCGCCAGCACAAGACAGGGGAGTGTGGAGACCCAGTACTTC. It encodes CASTRQGSVETQYF.

This clonotype was seen many times. The chain links TRBV7-2 to TRBJ2-5, with D possibly called TRBD1 or TRBD2 (5 bases each). CDR3 size: 14 residues. V shed 0 bases and J shed 1 base, with 6 bases lying between them. Germline CDR1 and CDR2: SGHTA and FQGNSA. CDR3 in DNA: TGTGCCAGCAGCTTAGCTGGGACCCAAGAGACCCAGTACTTC. This gives the protein CASSLAGTQETQYF.